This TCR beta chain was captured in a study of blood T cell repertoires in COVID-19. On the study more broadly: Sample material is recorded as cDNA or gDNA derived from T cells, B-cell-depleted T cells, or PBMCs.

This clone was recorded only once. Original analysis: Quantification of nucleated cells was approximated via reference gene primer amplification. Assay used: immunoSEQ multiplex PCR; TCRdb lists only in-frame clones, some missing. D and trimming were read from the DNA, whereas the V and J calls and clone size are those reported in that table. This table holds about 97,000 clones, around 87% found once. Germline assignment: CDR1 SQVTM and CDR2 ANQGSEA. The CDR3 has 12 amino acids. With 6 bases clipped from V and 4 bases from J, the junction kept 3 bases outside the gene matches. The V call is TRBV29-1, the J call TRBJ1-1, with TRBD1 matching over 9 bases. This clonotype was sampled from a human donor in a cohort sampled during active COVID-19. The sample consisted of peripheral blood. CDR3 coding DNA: TGCAGCGTGGACAGGGGCGCCACTGAAGCTTTCTTT. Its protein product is CSVDRGATEAFF.